The table lists the clone carrying this TCR beta chain with a count of one. Its antigen is unidentified. This sample was included in a study of T cell responses to AZD1222 COVID-19 vaccine. Study observations and caveats: Along spike, vaccine-associated CD4 TCRs were found throughout, with dominance at 160-218 and 743-854.

The CDR3 sequence is 15 residues long. Germline V gene lookup returns CDR1 SNHLY and CDR2 FYNNEI. V was clipped by 6 bases and J by 5 bases, with 16 bases between them. The method was immunoSEQ multiplex PCR; TCRdb's version includes in-frame clones alone and lacks a portion of them. This table holds 180,000 or so clones, 85% to 90% found once. This TCR derives from an adult who received the MenACWY meningococcal vaccine as a control. The chain recombines TRBV2 with TRBJ1-4; D is perhaps TRBD1 (6 bases). This sample comprised peripheral blood, obtained 28 days after the second dose of the MenACWY control vaccine. The chain's CDR3 is CASSFQGILNEKLFF. The CDR3 nucleotides are TGTGCCAGCAGCTTCCAGGGGATCCTGAATGAAAAACTGTTTTTT.